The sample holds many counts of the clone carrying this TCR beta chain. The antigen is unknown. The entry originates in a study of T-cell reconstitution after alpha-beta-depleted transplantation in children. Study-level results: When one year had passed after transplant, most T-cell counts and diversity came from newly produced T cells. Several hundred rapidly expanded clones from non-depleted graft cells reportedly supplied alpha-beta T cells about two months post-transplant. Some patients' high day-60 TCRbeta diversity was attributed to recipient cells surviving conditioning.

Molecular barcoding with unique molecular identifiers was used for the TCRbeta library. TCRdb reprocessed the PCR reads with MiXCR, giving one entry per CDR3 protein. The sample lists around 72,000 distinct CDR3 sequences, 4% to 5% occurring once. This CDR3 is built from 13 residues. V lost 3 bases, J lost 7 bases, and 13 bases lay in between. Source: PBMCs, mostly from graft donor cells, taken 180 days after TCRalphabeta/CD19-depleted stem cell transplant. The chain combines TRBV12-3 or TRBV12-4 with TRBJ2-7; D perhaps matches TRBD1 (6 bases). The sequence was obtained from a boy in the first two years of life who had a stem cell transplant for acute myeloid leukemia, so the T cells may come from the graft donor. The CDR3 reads CASSFSDRGEQYF. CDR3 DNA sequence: TGTGCCAGCAGTTTTTCGGACAGAGGGGAGCAGTACTTC.